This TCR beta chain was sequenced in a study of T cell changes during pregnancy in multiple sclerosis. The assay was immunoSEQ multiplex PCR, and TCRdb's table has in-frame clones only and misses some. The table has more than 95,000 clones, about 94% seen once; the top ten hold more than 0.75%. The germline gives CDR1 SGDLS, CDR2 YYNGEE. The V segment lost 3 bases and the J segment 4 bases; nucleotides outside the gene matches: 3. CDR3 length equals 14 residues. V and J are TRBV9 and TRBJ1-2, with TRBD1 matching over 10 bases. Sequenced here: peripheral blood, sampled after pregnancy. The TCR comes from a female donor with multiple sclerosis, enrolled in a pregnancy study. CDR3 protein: CASSGQGAGYGYTF. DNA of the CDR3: TGTGCCAGCAGCGGACAGGGGGCGGGCTATGGCTACACCTTC.